The 23 T cell receptor beta chains below were found in one sample sequenced in a study of blood T cell repertoires in COVID-19. The method was immunoSEQ multiplex PCR; TCRdb's version includes in-frame clones alone and lacks a portion of them. The repertoire has about 99,000 clones, about four fifths of them found once; the top ten carry around 18%. The specimen sequenced was peripheral blood. The receptor source for this set is a woman older than 75 with active or convalescent COVID-19.

This clone was found once. The genes are TRBV9 and TRBJ2-1; 9 bases agree with TRBD1. The CDR3 is made up of 15 amino acids. CDR1 and CDR2 (germline): SGDLS, YYNGEE. With 3 bases clipped from V and 3 bases from J, the junction kept 4 bases outside the gene matches. CDR3 nucleotide sequence: TGTGCCAGCAGCGCACAGGGGGCGAGCTACAATGAGCAGTTCTTC. Translation gives CASSAQGASYNEQFF.

This clone was observed a single time. This sequence joins TRBV18 and TRBJ2-6, with 10 bases aligning to TRBD1. Looked up from germline, CDR1 is KGHSH and CDR2 is LQKENI. CDR3 length: 18 residues. V lost 6 bases and J lost 0; bases outside the gene matches: 8. DNA for the CDR3: TGTGCCAGCTCCCTTGGGACAGGGGCCCACTCTGGGGCCAACGTCCTGACTTTC. Amino acids: CASSLGTGAHSGANVLTF.

The chain combines TRBV6-2 or TRBV6-3 with TRBJ1-5; unclear D gene. The ends were cut back, 6 bases at V and 9 bases at J, with 12 bases in the middle. This CDR3 has 12 residues. Germline V CDR1 and CDR2: MNHEY, SVGEGT. CDR3 in amino acids: CASSRKTGPQHF. For the CDR3, the DNA is TGTGCCAGCAGCCGCAAGACTGGGCCCCAGCATTTT.

The chain combines TRBV30 with TRBJ2-1; 7 nucleotides match TRBD2. There are 14 residues in the CDR3. V lost 3 bases to trimming and J lost 9 bases; unmatched junction nucleotides: 11. CDR1 is GTSNPN and CDR2 is SVGIG in the germline V gene (reference sequence). Written as DNA, the CDR3 is TGTGCCTGGAGGTTTGGGGGAGGGCCCGGTGAGCAGTTCTTC. Protein: CAWRFGGGPGEQFF.

The chain employs TRBV5-1 and TRBJ1-2; possibly TRBD1 for D (5 bases). The CDR3 is 14 amino acids. Germline V gives CDR1 SGHRS, CDR2 YFSETQ. The V and J ends lost 0 bases and 10 bases respectively, with 16 bases between them. Here the CDR3 DNA reads TGCGCCAGCAGCTTGGAAACAGGCGGCTTCGACTACACCTTC. This gives the protein CASSLETGGFDYTF.

This clone occurred a few times. The junction and the germline gene differ at one end; a read error may be behind it. The CDR3 DNA reads as TGTGCCAGCGGTTTAAGCGGGAATCAAGAGACCCAGTACTTC. Translating it yields CASGLSGNQETQYF. The rearrangement uses TRBV28 and TRBJ2-5; 7 bases are a match to TRBD2. The CDR3 loop spans 14 amino acids. CDR1 MDHEN and CDR2 SYDVKM come from the germline V gene.

The chain uses TRBV2 and TRBJ2-7; 7 nucleotides match TRBD1. Losses at the gene ends were 2 bases for V and 2 bases for J; bases not matched to a gene: 3. Germline CDR1 and CDR2: SNHLY and FYNNEI. The CDR3 has 14 residues. The CDR3 DNA sequence: TGTGCCAGCAGTGAACTCCAGGGGGCCTACGAGCAGTACTTC. This translates into CASSELQGAYEQYF.

V is TRBV6-1 and J is TRBJ1-2; D remains ambiguous. V was shortened by 3 bases and J by 5 bases, with 10 bases between the two germline ends. This CDR3 comprises 13 residues. Per the germline V gene, CDR1 is MNHNS and CDR2 is SASEGT. The CDR3 here is CASSEGSPYGYTF. The CDR3 DNA sequence: TGTGCCAGCAGTGAGGGCAGTCCATATGGCTACACCTTC.

The chain joins TRBV11-1 to TRBJ2-7, with D perhaps TRBD2 (6 bases). The ends were cut back, 2 bases at V and 4 bases at J, with 15 bases in the middle. In germline, CDR1 is SGHAT, CDR2 FQDESV (reference sequence). CDR3 length equals 15 residues. The CDR3 loop is CASSLLRGIGYEQYF. For the CDR3, the DNA is TGTGCCAGCAGCTTACTGCGCGGGATAGGGTACGAGCAGTACTTC. Supplemented by reference TRBV11-1 and TRBJ2-7, the full variable domain reads EAEVAQSPRYKITEKSQAVAFWCDPISGHATLYWYRQILGQGPELLVQFQDESVVDDSQLPKDRFSAERLKGVDSTLKIQPAELGDSAMYLCASSLLRGIGYEQYFGPGTRLTVT.

V is TRBV7-9 and J is TRBJ2-7; D ambiguous. The CDR3 contains 15 residues. CDR1 is SEHNR and CDR2 is FQNEAQ in the germline V gene (reference sequence). Trimming shortened V by 5 bases and J by 3 bases, and 17 bases separated the two germline ends. The CDR3 is CASSPPTPQFYEQYF. The CDR3 nucleotides read TGTGCCAGCAGCCCACCGACACCGCAATTCTACGAGCAGTACTTC.

The chain is built from TRBV19 and TRBJ2-1, with 13 bases identical to TRBD2. Germline trimming cut 4 bases from V and 6 bases from J; bases unmatched to any gene: 6. Per germline, CDR1 LNHDA and CDR2 SQIVND (reference sequence). The CDR3 extends over 16 amino acids. CDR3 sequence: CASSTSGLAGTNEQFF. Here the CDR3 DNA reads TGTGCCAGTAGTACCTCGGGACTAGCGGGAACCAATGAGCAGTTCTTC.

The V and J genes are TRBV6-2 or TRBV6-3 and TRBJ2-3; D is possibly TRBD2 (6 bases). The germline V gene encodes CDR1 MNHEY and CDR2 SVGEGT. Trimming left V 5 bases short and J 0 bases short, with 15 bases between. The CDR3 extends over 16 amino acids. Written as DNA, the CDR3 is TGTGCCAGCAGTGAGCGGGTAGCGGCTAGCACAGATACGCAGTATTTT. Translated, it gives CASSERVAASTDTQYF.

The rearrangement uses TRBV19 and TRBJ1-5; 8 positions match TRBD1. V was pared by 4 bases and J by 2 bases, with 7 bases of the junction left unmatched. The V gene's germline CDR1 is LNHDA and CDR2 SQIVND (reference sequence). The CDR3 consists of 16 residues. The CDR3 protein is CASSRLDREGNQPQHF. The CDR3 region has the DNA TGTGCCAGTAGTAGGCTGGACAGGGAGGGCAATCAGCCCCAGCATTTT.

This clone turned up a few times. The V gene is TRBV1, the J gene TRBJ2-3; the D call in the table, TRBD1, was not verified against the DNA. TRBV1 is a pseudogene segment. This CDR3 has 17 residues. CDR3 residues: CTSSTGGPASRTDTQYF. DNA for the CDR3: TGCACCAGCAGCACAGGGGGGCCTGCCTCACGCACAGATACGCAGTATTTT.

This clone was counted a few times. The J gene is TRBJ2-5, the V gene TRBV9, with D hard to call. Trimming removed 0 bases from V and 4 bases from J, with 4 bases in between. The CDR3 runs to 12 residues. The germline gives CDR1 SGDLS, CDR2 YYNGEE. CDR3 in amino acids: CASSVGGETQYF. The DNA for the CDR3 is TGTGCCAGCAGCGTAGGAGGAGAGACCCAGTACTTC.

This chain uses TRBV6-1 with TRBJ1-5, with TRBD1 identical over 9 bases. Germline V CDR1 and CDR2: MNHNS, SASEGT. The trim removed 2 bases at V and 6 bases at J, leaving 5 bases unmatched. The CDR3 is 15 residues long. CDR3 sequence (DNA): TGTGCCAGCAGTGAAATCGGACAGGGGAGTCAGCCCCAGCATTTT. Protein sequence: CASSEIGQGSQPQHF.

This sequence joins TRBV6-5 and TRBJ1-2, with D possibly TRBD1 on 5 matching bases. The germline CDR1 and CDR2 sequences are MNHEY and SVGAGI. The CDR3 runs 14 residues. The V end was cut by 6 bases, the J end by 2 bases, with 13 bases between. The CDR3 is CASSLSGGNYGYTF. The CDR3 DNA reads as TGTGCCAGCAGCCTCTCGGGGGGGAACTATGGCTACACCTTC.

The rearrangement links TRBV5-4 to TRBJ2-3; 10 positions match TRBD2. This CDR3 contains 15 residues. With 3 bases clipped from V and 3 bases from J, the junction kept 4 bases outside the gene matches. Germline values: CDR1 SGHNT, CDR2 YYREEE (reference sequence). CDR3 DNA sequence: TGTGCCAGCAGCTCCTCTAGCGGGAGTACAGATACGCAGTATTTT. It is translated as CASSSSSGSTDTQYF.

This rearrangement joins TRBV14 to TRBJ2-1; D is perhaps TRBD1 (5 bases). The CDR3 extends over 15 amino acids. The V end was cut by 0 bases, the J end by 3 bases, with 9 bases between. Germline V gene data show CDR1 as SGHDN and CDR2 as FVKESK. The CDR3 here is CASSQDMTDYNEQFF. The CDR3, as DNA: TGTGCCAGCAGCCAAGATATGACAGACTACAATGAGCAGTTCTTC.

The chain has TRBV5-1 and TRBJ2-3, with 10 bases aligning to TRBD2. The trim removed 4 bases at V and 0 bases at J, leaving 11 bases unmatched. The CDR3 is made up of 18 amino acids. The germline gives CDR1 SGHRS, CDR2 YFSETQ. The CDR3 here is CASSSPGLATRSTDTQYF. The CDR3 nucleotides are TGCGCCAGCAGCAGTCCGGGACTAGCGACGAGAAGCACAGATACGCAGTATTTT.

The CDR3 DNA reads as TGTGCCAGCAGTGGTACTAGCGGGAGTTTGACCGGGGAGCTGTTTTTT. It yields the protein CASSGTSGSLTGELFF. This chain uses TRBV2 with TRBJ2-2; 11 nucleotides match TRBD2. The CDR3 extends over 16 amino acids. With 4 bases clipped from V and 5 bases from J, the junction kept 6 bases outside the gene matches. CDR1 is SNHLY, CDR2 FYNNEI, per germline.

The chain links TRBV5-5 to TRBJ1-6; D is unresolved. The CDR3 length is 17 residues. Per germline, CDR1 SGHKS and CDR2 YYEKEE (reference sequence). The V gene lost 2 bases and the J gene lost 0 bases, with 12 bases spanning the gap. In DNA form, the CDR3 reads TGTGCCAGCAGCTTTGCGGGGTCGAGCTCCTATAATTCACCCCTCCACTTT. Amino acid sequence: CASSFAGSSSYNSPLHF.

This clone was seen just once. The chain couples TRBV14 to TRBJ2-3, with 10 bases aligning to TRBD2. Per the germline V gene, CDR1 is SGHDN and CDR2 is FVKESK. J gave up 11 bases and V 3 bases, and 8 bases lay outside the gene matches. The CDR3 loop spans 14 amino acids. DNA of the CDR3: TGTGCCAGCAGCCAGAGTTTGCTAGCGGGAGAGCAGTATTTT. This sequence encodes CASSQSLLAGEQYF.